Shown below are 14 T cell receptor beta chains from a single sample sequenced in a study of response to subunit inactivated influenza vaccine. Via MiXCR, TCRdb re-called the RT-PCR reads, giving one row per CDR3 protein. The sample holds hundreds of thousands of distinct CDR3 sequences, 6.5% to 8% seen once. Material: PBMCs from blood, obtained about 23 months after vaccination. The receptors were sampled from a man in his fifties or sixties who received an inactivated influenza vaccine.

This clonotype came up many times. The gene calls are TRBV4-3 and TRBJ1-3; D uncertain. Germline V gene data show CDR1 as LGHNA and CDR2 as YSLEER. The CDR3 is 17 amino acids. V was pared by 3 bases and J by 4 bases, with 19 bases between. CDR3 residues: CASSQDHMRTRGNTIYF. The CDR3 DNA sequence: TGCGCCAGCAGCCAGGACCATATGAGGACGAGAGGAAACACCATATATTTT.

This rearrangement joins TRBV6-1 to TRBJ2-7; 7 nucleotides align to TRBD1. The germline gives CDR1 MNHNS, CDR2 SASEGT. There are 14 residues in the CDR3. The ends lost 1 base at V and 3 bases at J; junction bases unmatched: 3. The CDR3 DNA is TGTGCCAGCAGTGAAGGGACAGGATTCTACGAGCAGTACTTC. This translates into CASSEGTGFYEQYF.

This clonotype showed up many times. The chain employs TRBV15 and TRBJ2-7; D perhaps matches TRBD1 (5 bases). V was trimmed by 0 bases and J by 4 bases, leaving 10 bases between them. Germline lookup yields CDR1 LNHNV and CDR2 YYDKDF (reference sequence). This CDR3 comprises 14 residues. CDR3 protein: CATSRDPRQYEQYF. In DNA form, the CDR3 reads TGTGCCACCAGCAGAGATCCTCGACAGTACGAGCAGTACTTC.

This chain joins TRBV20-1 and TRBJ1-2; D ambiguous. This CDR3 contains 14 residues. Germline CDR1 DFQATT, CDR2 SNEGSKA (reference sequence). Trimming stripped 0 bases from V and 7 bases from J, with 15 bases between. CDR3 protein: CSAREELSGSGYTF. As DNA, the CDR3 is TGCAGTGCTAGAGAGGAATTATCGGGAAGTGGCTACACCTTC.

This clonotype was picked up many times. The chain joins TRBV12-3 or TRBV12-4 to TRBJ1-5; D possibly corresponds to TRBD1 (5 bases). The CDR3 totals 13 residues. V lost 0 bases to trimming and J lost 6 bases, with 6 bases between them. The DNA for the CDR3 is TGTGCCAGCAGTTTAGCGGGGGGTCAGCCCCAGCATTTT. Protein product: CASSLAGGQPQHF.

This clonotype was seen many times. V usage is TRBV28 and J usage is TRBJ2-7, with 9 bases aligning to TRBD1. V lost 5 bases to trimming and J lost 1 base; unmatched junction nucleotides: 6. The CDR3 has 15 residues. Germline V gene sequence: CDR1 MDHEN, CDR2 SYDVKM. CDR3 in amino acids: CASSTGGIRSYEQYF. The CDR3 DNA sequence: TGTGCCAGCAGTACAGGGGGCATAAGATCCTACGAGCAGTACTTC. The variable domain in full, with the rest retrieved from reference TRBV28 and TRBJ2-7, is DVKVTQSSRYLVKRTGEKVFLECVQDMDHENMFWYRQDPGLGLRLIYFSYDVKMKEKGDIPEGYSVSREKKERFSLILESASTNQTSMYLCASSTGGIRSYEQYFGPGTRLTVT.

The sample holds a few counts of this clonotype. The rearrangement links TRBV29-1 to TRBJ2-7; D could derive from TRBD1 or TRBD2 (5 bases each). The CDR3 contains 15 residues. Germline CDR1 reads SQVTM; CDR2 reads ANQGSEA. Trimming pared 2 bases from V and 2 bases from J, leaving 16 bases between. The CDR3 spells CSVEHGDGITYEQYF. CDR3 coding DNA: TGCAGCGTTGAACACGGGGACGGAATCACCTACGAGCAGTACTTC.

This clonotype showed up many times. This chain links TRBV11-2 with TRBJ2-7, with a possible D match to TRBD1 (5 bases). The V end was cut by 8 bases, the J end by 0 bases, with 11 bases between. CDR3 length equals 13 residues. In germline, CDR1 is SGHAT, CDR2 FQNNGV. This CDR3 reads CASGAGTSYEQYF. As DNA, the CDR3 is TGTGCCAGCGGGGCTGGAACCTCCTACGAGCAGTACTTC.

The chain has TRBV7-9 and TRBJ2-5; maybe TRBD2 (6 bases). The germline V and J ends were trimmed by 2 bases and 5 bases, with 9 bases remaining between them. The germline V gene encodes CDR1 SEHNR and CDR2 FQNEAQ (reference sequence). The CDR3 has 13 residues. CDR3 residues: CASSLYGGETQYF. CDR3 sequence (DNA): TGTGCCAGCAGCTTATACGGAGGGGAGACCCAGTACTTC.

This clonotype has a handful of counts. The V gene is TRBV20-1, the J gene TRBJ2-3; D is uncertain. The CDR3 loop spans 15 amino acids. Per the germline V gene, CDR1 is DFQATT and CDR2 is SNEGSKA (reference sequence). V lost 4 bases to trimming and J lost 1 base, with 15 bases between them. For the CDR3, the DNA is TGCAGTGCTACCACCCTCACTTGGGGCACAGATACGCAGTATTTT. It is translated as CSATTLTWGTDTQYF.

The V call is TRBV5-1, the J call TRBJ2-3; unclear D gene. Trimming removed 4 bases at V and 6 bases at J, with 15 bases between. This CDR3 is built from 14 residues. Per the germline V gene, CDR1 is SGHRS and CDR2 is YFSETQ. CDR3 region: CASSPGLITDTQYF. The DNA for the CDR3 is TGCGCCAGCAGCCCCGGCCTTATTACGGATACGCAGTATTTT. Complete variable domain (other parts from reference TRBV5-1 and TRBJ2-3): KAGVTQTPRYLIKTRGQQVTLSCSPISGHRSVSWYQQTPGQGLQFLFEYFSETQRNKGNFPGRFSGRQFSNSRSEMNVSTLELGDSALYLCASSPGLITDTQYFGPGTRLTVL.

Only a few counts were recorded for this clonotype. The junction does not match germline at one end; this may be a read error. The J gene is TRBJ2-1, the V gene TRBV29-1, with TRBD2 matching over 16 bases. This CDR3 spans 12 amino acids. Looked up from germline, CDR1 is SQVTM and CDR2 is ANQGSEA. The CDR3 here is CSVLGTSGGACF. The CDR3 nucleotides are TGCAGCGTATTGGGGACTAGCGGGGGGGCGTGTTTC.

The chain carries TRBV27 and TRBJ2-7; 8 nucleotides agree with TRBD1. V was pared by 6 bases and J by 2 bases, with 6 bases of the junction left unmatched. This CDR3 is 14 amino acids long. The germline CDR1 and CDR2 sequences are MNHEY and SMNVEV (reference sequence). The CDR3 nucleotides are TGTGCCAGCAGAATCCAGACAGGGGCCTACGAGCAGTACTTC. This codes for CASRIQTGAYEQYF.

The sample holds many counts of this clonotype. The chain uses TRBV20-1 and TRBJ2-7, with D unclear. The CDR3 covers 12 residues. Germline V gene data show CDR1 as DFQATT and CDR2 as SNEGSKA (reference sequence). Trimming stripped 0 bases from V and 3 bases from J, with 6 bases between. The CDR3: CSARDVGYEQYF. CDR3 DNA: TGCAGTGCTAGAGACGTCGGCTACGAGCAGTACTTC.